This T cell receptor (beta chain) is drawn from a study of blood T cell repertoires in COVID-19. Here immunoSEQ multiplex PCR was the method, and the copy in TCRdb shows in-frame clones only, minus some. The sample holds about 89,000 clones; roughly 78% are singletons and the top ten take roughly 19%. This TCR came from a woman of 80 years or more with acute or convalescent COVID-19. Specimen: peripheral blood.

In DNA form, the CDR3 reads TGTGCCAGCAGTCGTCTGGTAGCGGAAAGCTCCTACAATGAGCAGTTCTTC. It encodes CASSRLVAESSYNEQFF. The V call is TRBV2, the J call TRBJ2-1; a weak D match, TRBD2 (6 bases). CDR1 SNHLY and CDR2 FYNNEI come from the germline V gene. The CDR3 spans 17 residues. V was shortened by 5 bases and J by 0 bases, with 17 bases between the two germline ends. Full variable domain (outside the CDR3, taken from reference TRBV2 and TRBJ2-1): EPEVTQTPSHQVTQMGQEVILRCVPISNHLYFYWYRQILGQKVEFLVSFYNNEISEKSEIFDDQFSVERPDGSNFTLKIRSTKLEDSAMYFCASSRLVAESSYNEQFFGPGTRLTVL.